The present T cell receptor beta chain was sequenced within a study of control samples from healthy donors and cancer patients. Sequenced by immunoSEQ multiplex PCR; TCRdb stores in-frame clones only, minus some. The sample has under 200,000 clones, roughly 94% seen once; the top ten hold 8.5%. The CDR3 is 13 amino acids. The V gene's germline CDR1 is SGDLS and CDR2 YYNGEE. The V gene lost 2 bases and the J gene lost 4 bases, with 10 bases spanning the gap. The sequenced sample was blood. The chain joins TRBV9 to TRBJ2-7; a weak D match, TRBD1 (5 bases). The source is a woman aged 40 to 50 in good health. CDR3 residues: CASSVGDSYEQYF. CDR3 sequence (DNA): TGTGCCAGCAGCGTGGGCGACAGTTACGAGCAGTACTTC.